This note documents a single TCR beta chain sequence. V lost 4 bases and J lost 5, with 5 bases in between. CDR3 length equals 11 residues. Germline V gives CDR1 MDHEN, CDR2 SYDVKM. Time point given: pre-treatment sample, taken before nivolumab and TIL therapy. This entry comes from a study of TIL therapy for anti-PD-1-resistant metastatic lung cancer. Study summary: Median tumor PD-L1 proportion score was roughly 5.5%. Half of patients were current or former smokers.

Sequencing used immunoSEQ v3. Profiled with immunoSEQ multiplex PCR; TCRdb holds only in-frame clones, not every one. Of roughly 58,000 clones in the sample, approximately 75% were seen once. This specimen was blood, taken at baseline. This receptor was obtained from a person between 25 and 80 years old with non-small cell lung cancer. This rearrangement joins TRBV28 to TRBJ1-1; D remains unclear. In DNA, the CDR3 is TGTGCCAGCAGTTACGGTACTGAAGCTTTCTTT. It translates to CASSYGTEAFF.